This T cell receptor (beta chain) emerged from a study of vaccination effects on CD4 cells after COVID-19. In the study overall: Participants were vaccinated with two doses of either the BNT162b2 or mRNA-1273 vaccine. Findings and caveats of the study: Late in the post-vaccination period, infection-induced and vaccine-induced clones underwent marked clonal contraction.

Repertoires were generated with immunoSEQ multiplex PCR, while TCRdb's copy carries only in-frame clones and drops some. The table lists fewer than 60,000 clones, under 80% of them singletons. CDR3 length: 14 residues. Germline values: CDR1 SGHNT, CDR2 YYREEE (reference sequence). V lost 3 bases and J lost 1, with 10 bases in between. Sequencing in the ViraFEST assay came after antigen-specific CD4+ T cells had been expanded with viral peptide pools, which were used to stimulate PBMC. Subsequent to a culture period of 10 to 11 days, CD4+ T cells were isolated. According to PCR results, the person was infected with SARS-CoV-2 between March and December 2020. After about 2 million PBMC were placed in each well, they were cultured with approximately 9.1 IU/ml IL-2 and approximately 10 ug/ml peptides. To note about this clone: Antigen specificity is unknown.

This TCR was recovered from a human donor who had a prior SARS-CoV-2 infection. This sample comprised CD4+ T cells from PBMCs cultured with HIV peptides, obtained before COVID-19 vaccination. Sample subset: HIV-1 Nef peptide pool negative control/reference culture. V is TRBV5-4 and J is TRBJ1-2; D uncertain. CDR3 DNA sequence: TGTGCCAGCAGCTCCCCAGGCCGTAACTATGGCTACACCTTC. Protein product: CASSSPGRNYGYTF.